Below are 7 T cell receptor beta chains sequenced from a single sample in a study of T cell responses to AZD1222 COVID-19 vaccine. The protocol was immunoSEQ multiplex PCR, while the TCRdb copy is restricted to in-frame clones and leaves out a portion. The sample lists about 140,000 clones; roughly 90% were seen once. Sequenced material: peripheral blood, taken 28 days after the second AZD1222 dose. These receptors were collected from an adult who received the AZD1222 COVID-19 vaccine.

The chain has TRBV7-2 and TRBJ2-1, with D tentatively TRBD1 (7 bases). V shed 5 bases and J shed 5 bases, with 19 bases lying between them. The CDR3 runs 16 residues. Germline CDR1 and CDR2: SGHTA and FQGNSA. The DNA of the CDR3 is TGTGCCAGCAGCGGAGGGACCAGGGGGTGGGACAATGAGCAGTTCTTC. Protein sequence: CASSGGTRGWDNEQFF.

This clone occurred a few times. The gene calls are TRBV7-2 and TRBJ2-7; D uncertain. Trimming pared 1 base from V and 2 bases from J, leaving 6 bases between. The CDR3 loop spans 13 amino acids. Germline CDR1 SGHTA, CDR2 FQGNSA. The CDR3 is CASSLGRAYEQYF. The CDR3 nucleotides read TGTGCCAGCAGCTTAGGACGGGCCTACGAGCAGTACTTC.

This chain connects TRBV28 to TRBJ1-2; the D is unclear. The ends were cut back, 6 bases at V and 4 bases at J, with 6 bases in the middle. The CDR3 has 11 residues. Germline CDR1 reads MDHEN; CDR2 reads SYDVKM. DNA of the CDR3: TGTGCCAGCAGCCAATCCTATGGCTACACCTTC. Translated: CASSQSYGYTF.

This chain joins TRBV29-1 and TRBJ2-7; the match to TRBD2 covers 7 bases. Germline V gene data show CDR1 as SQVTM and CDR2 as ANQGSEA. The CDR3 runs 14 residues. Trimming took 4 bases from V and 6 from J; bases not matched to a gene: 12. CDR3 sequence reads: CSVVFGGRSGEQYF. The DNA for the CDR3 is TGCAGCGTTGTCTTCGGCGGGAGATCGGGCGAGCAGTACTTC.

The rearrangement joins TRBV29-1 to TRBJ2-3, with D hard to call. Germline loops: CDR1 SQVTM, CDR2 ANQGSEA. The CDR3 loop spans 10 amino acids. V lost 2 bases and J 3 bases, leaving 0 bases between the germline ends. CDR3 coding DNA: TGCAGCGTTGAAACAGATACGCAGTATTTT. It codes for CSVETDTQYF.

This sequence joins TRBV28 and TRBJ1-5; TRBD1 matches at 7 bases. From germline, CDR1 is MDHEN and CDR2 SYDVKM. The trim removed 6 bases at V and 7 bases at J, leaving 6 bases unmatched. The CDR3 is 13 residues long. The CDR3 protein is CASSLDRAQPQHF. The DNA for the CDR3 is TGTGCCAGCAGCCTCGACAGGGCCCAGCCCCAGCATTTT.

V gene TRBV2 combines with J gene TRBJ2-1; possibly TRBD1 or TRBD2 for D (7 bases each). Trimming removed 8 bases at V and 5 bases at J, with 16 bases between. CDR1 SNHLY and CDR2 FYNNEI come from the germline V gene. The CDR3 runs to 14 residues. The CDR3 DNA sequence: TGTGCCAGCTCAGGGGGGGTCCAGAACAATGAGCAGTTCTTC. Translation: CASSGGVQNNEQFF.